Detailed here is one T cell receptor (beta chain). The antigen remains undetermined. The data derive from a study of identical twins. Study conclusions and caveats: Out-of-frame alpha sequences common to twins exhibited an excess of low generation probability. Conclusions rested on cross-sectional statistics rather than following the same donors.

The CDR3 loop spans 11 amino acids. Germline V gene sequence: CDR1 DFQATT, CDR2 SNEGSKA (reference sequence). Unique molecular identifiers were present on the cDNA, and a universal primer site came from template switching. Each CDR3 protein is one row after TCRdb ran MiXCR on the 5' RACE reads. The profile shows 450,000 or so distinct CDR3 sequences, approximately 15% of them singletons. These data were also filed under a second study, of yellow fever vaccine responses in identical twins. That study adds: Twin vaccine T cell responses reportedly seemed partly convergent, partly personalized.

This chain links TRBV20-1 with TRBJ1-2; D may be TRBD1 (5 bases). Material for sequencing was CD4+ T cells sorted from blood. The TCR comes from a woman under 30 in good health. CDR3 sequence: CTGGALNGYTF. CDR3 sequence (DNA): TGCACGGGTGGGGCGCTCAATGGCTACACCTTC.